A selection of T cell receptor beta chains follows, all from one sample in a study of shared clonotypes between healthy human individuals. Assay used: immunoSEQ multiplex PCR; TCRdb lists only in-frame clones, some missing. The repertoire holds 1,500,000 or so clones, with approximately 98.5% as singletons. Sequenced material: naive CD4+ T cells sorted from blood. All receptors come from a man aged 25 to 40 in good health. The CDR3 runs from the conserved cysteine through the conserved F or W. Each record gives: V gene, D gene, J gene, CDR3 protein, CDR3 DNA. D genes are given only for firm matches.

>TRBV7-9|NA|TRBJ1-1
CASRPEEAFF
TGTGCCAGCAGACCAGAGGAAGCTTTCTTT
>TRBV5-1|NA|TRBJ2-3
CASSLGLTDTQYF
TGCGCCAGCAGCTTGGGACTCACAGATACGCAGTATTTT
>TRBV7-2|NA|TRBJ2-1
CASSSGSYNEQFF
TGTGCCAGCAGCTCTGGATCCTACAATGAGCAGTTCTTC
>TRBV6-5|TRBD2|TRBJ2-5
CASSKTSGGGTQYF
TGTGCCAGTTCCAAGACTAGCGGGGGAGGGACCCAGTACTTC
>TRBV29-1|TRBD1|TRBJ2-1
CSVEADRANEQFF
TGCAGCGTTGAAGCTGACAGGGCGAATGAGCAGTTCTTC
>TRBV25-1|NA|TRBJ2-2
CASSAEFGGELFF
TGTGCCAGCAGTGCCGAGTTTGGCGGGGAGCTGTTTTTT
>TRBV7-9|NA|TRBJ2-7
CASSSGTPEQYF
TGTGCCAGCAGCTCAGGGACTCCCGAGCAGTACTTC
>TRBV11-2|NA|TRBJ2-1
CASSLAGTYNEQFF
TGTGCCAGCAGCTTAGCGGGAACTTACAATGAGCAGTTCTTC
>TRBV11-3|TRBD2|TRBJ2-1
CASSLDLGLAGYNEQFF
TGTGCCAGCAGCTTAGATTTGGGACTAGCGGGGTACAATGAGCAGTTCTTC
>TRBV2|NA|TRBJ2-7
CASSERSAGYEQYF
TGTGCCAGCAGTGAAAGGAGCGCAGGCTACGAGCAGTACTTC
>TRBV5-1|TRBD1|TRBJ2-7
CASRDSYNEQYF
TGCGCCAGCCGGGACAGCTACAACGAGCAGTACTTC
>TRBV18|NA|TRBJ2-1
CASSPFLPQDYYSYNEQFF
TGTGCCAGCTCACCTTTCCTCCCGCAAGACTACTACTCCTACAATGAGCAGTTCTTC
>TRBV19|NA|TRBJ2-1
CASSIVGGRYNEQFF
TGTGCCAGTAGTATAGTGGGGGGCCGCTACAATGAGCAGTTCTTC
>TRBV28|NA|TRBJ2-7
CASSLVQGSSSYEQYF
TGTGCCAGCAGCCTTGTCCAGGGGAGTAGCTCCTACGAGCAGTACTTC
>TRBV7-9|NA|TRBJ2-4
CASGREGNLAKNIQYF
TGTGCCAGCGGACGAGAGGGGAACCTAGCCAAAAACATTCAGTACTTC
>TRBV28|TRBD1|TRBJ2-2
CASSRGTGITGELFF
TGTGCCAGCAGCCGCGGGACAGGGATCACCGGGGAGCTGTTTTTT
>TRBV7-9|NA|TRBJ2-2
CASNSSFVRELFF
TGTGCCAGCAATAGTAGTTTCGTCAGGGAGCTGTTTTTT
>TRBV2|NA|TRBJ2-5
CASNGGTVQETQYF
TGTGCCAGCAATGGCGGGACTGTACAAGAGACCCAGTACTTC
>TRBV7-6|NA|TRBJ1-1
CASSLKGVGTGTEAFF
TGTGCCAGCAGCCTAAAAGGGGTTGGGACGGGCACTGAAGCTTTCTTT
>TRBV28|TRBD2|TRBJ2-2
CASSLPKRDPVDFRELFF
TGTGCCAGCAGTTTACCAAAGCGGGATCCGGTCGATTTCCGGGAGCTGTTTTTT
>TRBV11-3|NA|TRBJ2-1
CASSTSRGRSYNEQFF
TGTGCCAGCAGCACGTCCCGCGGGCGTTCCTACAATGAGCAGTTCTTC
>TRBV7-2|NA|TRBJ2-1
CASGRPYNEQFF
TGTGCCAGCGGCAGGCCTTACAATGAGCAGTTCTTC
>TRBV7-6|NA|TRBJ1-1
CASSLVAGRQNTEAFF
TGTGCCAGCAGCTTAGTGGCAGGGCGACAGAACACTGAAGCTTTCTTT
>TRBV7-9|TRBD2|TRBJ2-7
CASSPPSGRARTYEQYF
TGTGCCAGCAGTCCTCCTAGCGGGAGGGCTAGGACCTACGAGCAGTACTTC
>TRBV2|TRBD2|TRBJ2-3
CASRAGLADTDTQYF
TGTGCCAGCAGGGCGGGACTAGCGGACACAGATACGCAGTATTTT
>TRBV9|NA|TRBJ2-3
CASSVDAGFGDTQYF
TGTGCCAGCAGCGTAGATGCAGGGTTTGGAGATACGCAGTATTTT
>TRBV19|NA|TRBJ2-1
CASSTGTENNEQFF
TGTGCCAGTAGCACTGGGACGGAGAACAATGAGCAGTTCTTC
>TRBV6-6|TRBD2|TRBJ2-2
CASSTTSGRAGELFF
TGTGCCAGCAGTACCACTAGCGGGAGGGCCGGGGAGCTGTTTTTT
>TRBV5-6|NA|TRBJ2-7
CASSLGTPSYEQYF
TGTGCCAGCAGCTTGGGCACCCCCTCCTACGAGCAGTACTTC